The 25 T cell receptor beta chains in this list originate from one sample, sequenced in a study of shared clonotypes between healthy human individuals (dated by TCRdb to 2020 to 2021). The protocol used for the library was the immunoSEQ multiplex PCR assay. TCRdb limited this immuneACCESS table to in-frame rearrangements with V and J called. A share of clones is missing; checked studies link under half to unresolved V genes, and the rest is unexplained. The table for this sample lists more than 450,000 clones; 75% to 85% of them were counted only once. The ten largest clones represent over 10% of the sample. Sequenced material: PBMCs. These receptors all stem from a woman aged 40-49 years in good health. Some clones in this sample may be carry-over from other donors' samples.

The V call is TRBV29-1, the J call TRBJ2-7, with 9 bases aligning to TRBD1. CDR3 size: 14 residues. Germline V lookup: CDR1 SQVTM, CDR2 ANQGSEA. V was clipped by 5 bases and J by 4 bases; unmatched bases: 9. This CDR3 reads CSVQRGDRAYEQYF. Written as DNA, the CDR3 is TGCAGCGTTCAACGGGGGGACAGGGCGTACGAGCAGTACTTC.

This chain joins TRBV6-1 and TRBJ2-5; unclear D gene. This CDR3 has 11 amino acids. Trimming took off 7 bases at V and 5 bases at J, with 8 bases between the two ends. Germline V gene data show CDR1 as MNHNS and CDR2 as SASEGT. The CDR3 loop is CASTVRETQYF. DNA for the CDR3: TGTGCCAGCACGGTTCGGGAGACCCAGTACTTC.

In nucleotides, the CDR3 is TGCGCCAGCAGCTCCTGGACAGGTCCCTACGAGCAGTACTTC. This sequence encodes CASSSWTGPYEQYF. This chain joins TRBV4-3 and TRBJ2-7, with TRBD1 identical over 7 bases. Looked up from germline, CDR1 is LGHNA and CDR2 is YSLEER. After removal of 5 bases from V and 2 bases from J, the junction contained 6 bases not matched to a gene. This CDR3 has 14 residues.

This clone was picked up a small number of times. The DNA for the CDR3 is TGTGCCAGCAGCTTAACGTCGGGAGGGGACACGAATGAGCAGTTCTTC. Its translation: CASSLTSGGDTNEQFF. This chain links TRBV7-3 with TRBJ2-1, with 8 bases matching TRBD2. CDR3 length: 16 residues. J gave up 7 bases and V 0 bases, and 8 bases lay outside the gene matches. CDR1 SGHTA and CDR2 FQGTGA come from the germline V gene.

This chain connects TRBV7-2 to TRBJ2-1; 7 bases fit TRBD2. The CDR3 extends over 16 amino acids. The germline V gene encodes CDR1 SGHTA and CDR2 FQGNSA. The V and J ends lost 2 bases and 4 bases, in that order; junction bases with no gene match: 8. The CDR3 DNA sequence: TGTGCCAGCAGCTTAATCGCGGCTAGCGGTTACAATGAGCAGTTCTTC. It translates to CASSLIAASGYNEQFF.

This clone turned up a few times. The genes are TRBV7-2 and TRBJ1-1; maybe TRBD1 (5 bases). From germline, CDR1 is SGHTA and CDR2 FQGNSA. Between the trimmed V and J ends, which lost 7 bases and 3 bases, there was a span of 15 bases. The CDR3 length is 14 residues. The CDR3 loop is CASTPFGRDTEAFF. The CDR3 bases are TGTGCCAGCACCCCGTTCGGCAGGGACACTGAAGCTTTCTTT.

The J gene is TRBJ2-1, the V gene TRBV5-1, with 11 bases lining up with TRBD2. The CDR3 has 17 amino acids. With 1 base clipped from V and 2 bases from J, the junction kept 5 bases outside the gene matches. Germline CDR1 reads SGHRS; CDR2 reads YFSETQ. CDR3 protein: CASSLNSGRATYNEQFF. CDR3 coding DNA: TGCGCCAGCAGCTTGAATAGCGGGAGGGCAACCTACAATGAGCAGTTCTTC. The whole variable domain, remainder taken from reference TRBV5-1 and TRBJ2-1, is KAGVTQTPRYLIKTRGQQVTLSCSPISGHRSVSWYQQTPGQGLQFLFEYFSETQRNKGNFPGRFSGRQFSNSRSEMNVSTLELGDSALYLCASSLNSGRATYNEQFFGPGTRLTVL.

The CDR3 reads CASSEVEGTGRNYGYTF. Here the CDR3 DNA reads TGTGCCAGCAGTGAGGTTGAAGGGACAGGACGAAACTATGGCTACACCTTC. The chain has TRBV25-1 and TRBJ1-2, with 8 positions matching TRBD1. Germline CDR1 MGHDK, CDR2 SYGVNS. V was pared by 3 bases and J by 2 bases, with 11 bases of the junction left unmatched. This CDR3 is built from 17 residues.

The chain links TRBV11-2 to TRBJ2-7; 7 positions match TRBD1. The germline V gene encodes CDR1 SGHAT and CDR2 FQNNGV. The CDR3 totals 14 residues. Trimming cost V 1 base and J 9 bases; bases outside gene matches: 9. CDR3 nucleotide sequence: TGTGCCAGCAGCTTAGCGGGACAGTGGGCTCCGCAGTACTTC. Translated: CASSLAGQWAPQYF.

This clone was recorded only once. This chain joins TRBV5-1 and TRBJ2-5; D not resolved. The CDR3 has 13 amino acids. The V gene lost 2 bases and the J gene lost 2 bases, with 7 bases spanning the gap. Germline V gives CDR1 SGHRS, CDR2 YFSETQ. The CDR3 region has the DNA TGCGCCAGCAGCTTCGCGGAACAAGAGACCCAGTACTTC. Residues: CASSFAEQETQYF.

The chain has TRBV7-2 and TRBJ2-7, with 7 bases fitting TRBD2. The V gene's germline CDR1 is SGHTA and CDR2 FQGNSA. The length of the CDR3 is 15 residues. V was clipped by 0 bases and J by 6 bases; unmatched bases: 8. CDR3 in DNA: TGTGCCAGCAGCTTAGCCGAGGCGGGAGCCCTCGAGCAGTACTTC. This codes for CASSLAEAGALEQYF.

For the CDR3, the DNA is TGTGCCAGCAGCTTGGGGGGGAACACTGAAGCTTTCTTT. This codes for CASSLGGNTEAFF. This chain links TRBV13 with TRBJ1-1; perhaps TRBD1 as D (5 bases). The V end lost 3 bases, the J end lost 1 base, and 6 bases lay between the germline ends. CDR3 length: 13 amino acids. Germline loops: CDR1 PRHDT, CDR2 FYEKMQ (reference sequence).

The chain carries TRBV28 and TRBJ1-5, with D possibly being TRBD1 (6 bases). V was shortened by 5 bases and J by 0 bases, with 17 bases between the two germline ends. Germline-derived CDR1 and CDR2 are MDHEN and SYDVKM. The length of the CDR3 is 17 residues. The CDR3 reads CASSPLDSAYSNQPQHF. CDR3 in DNA: TGTGCCAGCAGTCCGTTGGACAGTGCATATAGCAATCAGCCCCAGCATTTT.

V is TRBV10-3 and J is TRBJ2-7, with TRBD2 matching over 12 bases. Germline V gene lookup returns CDR1 ENHRY and CDR2 SYGVKD. V gave up 11 bases and J gave up 4 bases; unmatched junction bases: 9. The CDR3 length is 14 residues. CDR3 sequence reads: CAVSSGRALYEQYF. The CDR3 bases are TGTGCCGTCTCTAGCGGGAGGGCCCTGTACGAGCAGTACTTC.

The V and J genes are TRBV4-2 and TRBJ2-7; 10 bases fit TRBD2. Germline values: CDR1 LGHNA, CDR2 YNFKEQ. The CDR3 length is 16 residues. V trimming: 4 bases; J trimming: 4 bases; junction bases outside the gene matches: 10. CDR3 protein: CASSLFLAGGLYEQYF. The CDR3 DNA sequence: TGTGCCAGCAGCCTATTCTTAGCGGGAGGTCTTTACGAGCAGTACTTC.

This chain uses TRBV18 with TRBJ2-5; perhaps TRBD1 as D (5 bases). Trimming cost V 6 bases and J 0 bases, with 11 bases left between them. CDR3 length: 14 amino acids. CDR1 is KGHSH, CDR2 LQKENI, per germline. CDR3 amino acids: CASSTEIYQETQYF. The CDR3 bases are TGTGCCAGCTCGACAGAAATATACCAAGAGACCCAGTACTTC.

V is TRBV2 and J is TRBJ1-2, with 9 nucleotides matching TRBD1. Trimming took 6 bases from V and 3 from J; bases not matched to a gene: 2. The germline V gene encodes CDR1 SNHLY and CDR2 FYNNEI. CDR3 size: 13 residues. CDR3 DNA: TGTGCCAGCAGGACAGGGGGAGACTATGGCTACACCTTC. Amino acid sequence: CASRTGGDYGYTF.

This clone was detected only a few times. This rearrangement joins TRBV6-1 to TRBJ1-2; 9 bases align to TRBD1. The germline gives CDR1 MNHNS, CDR2 SASEGT. J lost 7 bases, V lost 8 bases, and 14 bases had no gene match. This CDR3 comprises 15 residues. The CDR3 loop is CASRQPGQGLTGYTF. CDR3 in DNA: TGTGCCAGCCGACAACCGGGACAGGGTTTAACTGGCTACACCTTC.

This rearrangement joins TRBV18 to TRBJ2-3, with 8 bases lining up with TRBD2. This CDR3 is built from 15 residues. With V trimmed by 2 bases and J by 3 bases, 4 bases remained unmatched. Germline-derived CDR1 and CDR2 are KGHSH and LQKENI. DNA for the CDR3: TGTGCCAGCTCACCAGGTGGCGGGAGGACAGATACGCAGTATTTT. Protein: CASSPGGGRTDTQYF.

The chain employs TRBV7-3 and TRBJ2-1, with 7 bases matching TRBD2. The CDR3 totals 16 residues. Per germline, CDR1 SGHTA and CDR2 FQGTGA. The ends lost 5 bases at V and 3 bases at J; junction bases unmatched: 10. CDR3 residues: CASSRRSSGNYNEQFF. CDR3 in DNA: TGTGCCAGCAGCCGCCGTTCTAGCGGTAACTACAATGAGCAGTTCTTC. Full variable domain (missing parts from reference TRBV7-3 and TRBJ2-1): GAGVSQTPSNKVTEKGKYVELRCDPISGHTALYWYRQSLGQGPEFLIYFQGTGAADDSGLPNDRFFAVRPEGSVSTLKIQRTERGDSAVYLCASSRRSSGNYNEQFFGPGTRLTVL.

The chain links TRBV18 to TRBJ2-7, with 8 bases aligning to TRBD2. The CDR3 length is 14 residues. Germline loops: CDR1 KGHSH, CDR2 LQKENI. V lost 3 bases and J lost 2; bases outside the gene matches: 3. The CDR3 is CASSPGLVTYEQYF. Here the CDR3 DNA reads TGTGCCAGCTCACCGGGACTAGTCACCTACGAGCAGTACTTC. The entire variable domain, with the rest obtained from reference TRBV18 and TRBJ2-7, is as follows: NAGVMQNPRHLVRRRGQEARLRCSPMKGHSHVYWYRQLPEEGLKFMVYLQKENIIDESGMPKERFSAEFPKEGPSILRIQQVVRGDSAAYFCASSPGLVTYEQYFGPGTRLTVT.

The chain joins TRBV2 to TRBJ2-3; TRBD1 might be the D (5 bases). CDR3 size: 17 residues. The germline V and J ends were trimmed by 4 bases and 13 bases, with 30 bases remaining between them. The germline CDR1 and CDR2 sequences are SNHLY and FYNNEI. The CDR3 nucleotides are TGTGCCAGCAGTGGGAGCAGAACCCAGGGTGTTACTCCCGAAGAGTATTTT. Amino acid sequence: CASSGSRTQGVTPEEYF.

The chain is built from TRBV13 and TRBJ2-5, with TRBD2 as a possible D gene (5 bases). Germline values: CDR1 PRHDT, CDR2 FYEKMQ (reference sequence). This CDR3 contains 15 residues. V was clipped by 0 bases and J by 9 bases, with 17 bases between them. The CDR3 is CASSLGGRSGFSQYF. Here the CDR3 DNA reads TGTGCCAGCAGCTTAGGGGGCCGGTCGGGGTTTTCCCAGTACTTC.

The rearrangement uses TRBV15 and TRBJ2-3, with 13 positions matching TRBD2. The CDR3 runs to 15 residues. V gave up 5 bases and J gave up 4 bases; unmatched junction bases: 3. The germline V gene encodes CDR1 LNHNV and CDR2 YYDKDF (reference sequence). CDR3 amino acids: CATSWTSGSADTQYF. CDR3 DNA sequence: TGTGCCACCAGCTGGACTAGCGGGAGTGCAGATACGCAGTATTTT.

The chain employs TRBV7-2 and TRBJ2-5; D gene uncertain. CDR1 and CDR2 (germline): SGHTA, FQGNSA. CDR3 size: 12 residues. The V end lost 0 bases, the J end lost 1 base, and 0 bases lay between the germline ends. The CDR3 is CASSLAQETQYF. The CDR3 nucleotides are TGTGCCAGCAGCTTAGCCCAAGAGACCCAGTACTTC.